These 4 T cell receptor beta chains were all obtained from the same sample, sequenced in a study of T cell responses to AZD1222 COVID-19 vaccine. TCRdb's table, derived via immunoSEQ multiplex PCR, lists solely in-frame clones and lacks some. This sample has about 150,000 clones, with 90% found just once. The sample consisted of peripheral blood, taken on day 0 of AZD1222 vaccination. Every receptor here comes from an adult in good health.

J is TRBJ1-1 and V is TRBV4-1, with TRBD1 identical over 11 bases. Germline-derived CDR1 and CDR2 are MGHRA and YSYEKL. This CDR3 has 18 amino acids. V gave up 2 bases and J gave up 6 bases; unmatched junction bases: 14. In DNA form, the CDR3 reads TGCGCCAGCAGCCAAAGGCCCCCGGGACAGGGGGTAAGGGCTGAAGCTTTCTTT. The encoded protein is CASSQRPPGQGVRAEAFF.

As to this clone: This CDR3 is also generated by other DNA sequences in the sample. The chain couples TRBV28 to TRBJ1-6; tentatively, D is TRBD1 (6 bases). The CDR3 totals 15 residues. Germline V CDR1 and CDR2: MDHEN, SYDVKM. V shed 2 bases and J shed 5 bases, with 10 bases lying between them. CDR3 nucleotide sequence: TGTGCCAGCAGTTTAGGGGGGCGCAATAATTCACCCCTCCACTTT. Translation: CASSLGGRNNSPLHF.

The chain carries TRBV4-3 and TRBJ1-4; D may be TRBD1 (5 bases). V was shortened by 0 bases and J by 4 bases, with 9 bases between the two germline ends. Germline loops: CDR1 LGHNA, CDR2 YSLEER. The CDR3 consists of 15 residues. The CDR3 sequence is CASSQETDNNEKLFF. CDR3 nucleotides: TGCGCCAGCAGCCAAGAGACGGACAATAATGAAAAACTGTTTTTT.

To note about this clone: The sample has other DNA sequences that encode this CDR3 too. The chain employs TRBV7-3 and TRBJ1-6; TRBD1 is a possible D gene (5 bases). Germline CDR1 is SGHTA and CDR2 is FQGTGA. V dropped 0 bases and J dropped 2 bases, with 8 bases sitting between them. This CDR3 region has 16 residues. The CDR3 nucleotides are TGTGCCAGCAGCTTAACGGGGGATCCCTATAATTCACCCCTCCACTTT. Translating it yields CASSLTGDPYNSPLHF.